A single sample is the source of the 19 T cell receptor beta chains below, sequenced in a study of cytomegalovirus exposure and HLA in healthy donors. With 60 Vbeta and 13 Jbeta primers, the PCR was carried out. The repertoire was sequenced with immunoSEQ multiplex PCR; TCRdb's copy has only in-frame clones and lacks some. Among under 130,000 clones listed, 65% to 80% were seen once. Sequenced material: PBMCs. The receptors derive from a woman between 18 and 29 years old in good health and CMV-seropositive.

The chain joins TRBV5-1 to TRBJ1-2, with D perhaps TRBD1 (6 bases). Germline V gene data show CDR1 as SGHRS and CDR2 as YFSETQ. This CDR3 is 14 amino acids long. Trimming took off 0 bases at V and 8 bases at J, with 14 bases between the two ends. This chain's CDR3 is CASSLGGRGGGYTF. CDR3 coding DNA: TGCGCCAGCAGCTTGGGGGGCAGGGGTGGCGGCTACACCTTC.

The CDR3 DNA reads TGTGCCAGCAGCGTAGGGACTAGCGACTCCTACGAGCAGTACTTC. Residues: CASSVGTSDSYEQYF. The chain uses TRBV9 and TRBJ2-7, with 9 bases that match TRBD2. V lost 0 bases, J lost 0 bases, and 1 base stayed unmatched. The CDR3 consists of 15 residues. Germline V lookup: CDR1 SGDLS, CDR2 YYNGEE.

V usage is TRBV6-5 and J usage is TRBJ1-1, with D perhaps TRBD1 (6 bases). The germline CDR1 and CDR2 sequences are MNHEY and SVGAGI. The CDR3 is made up of 12 amino acids. Trimming stripped 5 bases from V and 10 bases from J, with 14 bases between. CDR3 nucleotide sequence: TGTGCCAGCAGTCAACCACAGGGAACAGCTTTCTTT. Translation gives CASSQPQGTAFF.

This clone was detected a few times. The chain links TRBV9 to TRBJ2-3; no reliable D call. Germline V CDR1 and CDR2: SGDLS, YYNGEE. CDR3 length equals 16 residues. The V and J ends lost 1 base and 2 bases respectively, with 14 bases between them. CDR3 DNA sequence: TGTGCCAGCAGCGTAACAGCTCCATCCCACACAGATACGCAGTATTTT. This gives the protein CASSVTAPSHTDTQYF.

In nucleotides, the CDR3 is TGTGCCAGCAGCCTCTCAGGGGATAGCAATACCGGGGAGCTGTTTTTT. It codes for CASSLSGDSNTGELFF. V and J are TRBV9 and TRBJ2-2; possible D gene TRBD1, 6 bases. The CDR3 runs 16 residues. Trimming removed 4 bases at V and 5 bases at J, with 18 bases between. From germline, CDR1 is SGDLS and CDR2 YYNGEE.

Only one count was recorded for this clone. The chain couples TRBV11-2 to TRBJ2-5; D not resolved. V was trimmed by 5 bases and J by 4 bases, leaving 11 bases between them. The CDR3 is 13 amino acids. The germline CDR1 and CDR2 sequences are SGHAT and FQNNGV. The CDR3: CASSPYPGETQYF. CDR3 coding DNA: TGTGCCAGCAGCCCCTACCCCGGAGAGACCCAGTACTTC.

The chain links TRBV6-5 to TRBJ2-7; 8 bases align to TRBD1. The CDR3 runs 15 residues. Germline lookup yields CDR1 MNHEY and CDR2 SVGAGI. The V gene end was trimmed by 4 bases and the J gene end by 3 bases; junction bases not matched to a gene: 8. The CDR3 sequence: CASSCPGQGFYEQYF. Here the CDR3 DNA reads TGTGCCAGCAGTTGCCCCGGACAGGGTTTCTACGAGCAGTACTTC.

The chain has TRBV11-3 and TRBJ2-7; the match to TRBD1 covers 7 bases. Germline V CDR1 and CDR2: SGHNT, YENEEA. Trimming cost V 4 bases and J 0 bases; bases outside gene matches: 3. The CDR3 sequence is 14 residues long. CDR3 nucleotide sequence: TGTGCCAGCAGCTCGGGACAGACCTCCTACGAGCAGTACTTC. Its translation: CASSSGQTSYEQYF.

The chain is built from TRBV2 and TRBJ2-7, with D possibly matching TRBD2 (6 bases). The CDR3 totals 14 residues. Trimming stripped 6 bases from V and 2 bases from J, with 14 bases between. From germline, CDR1 is SNHLY and CDR2 FYNNEI. This chain's CDR3 is CASSSQPGAYEQYF. The CDR3 DNA sequence: TGTGCCAGCAGCTCTCAACCGGGGGCCTACGAGCAGTACTTC.

The genes are TRBV12-5 and TRBJ1-1, with D unclear. This CDR3 is built from 12 residues. Germline CDR1 is LGHNT and CDR2 is FRNRAP. Trimming pared 7 bases from V and 1 base from J, leaving 7 bases between. The chain's CDR3 is CASAFSNTEAFF. The CDR3 bases are TGTGCTAGTGCGTTTTCGAACACTGAAGCTTTCTTT.

The chain uses TRBV7-9 and TRBJ1-5; 9 positions agree with TRBD1. This CDR3 is built from 14 residues. Germline-derived CDR1 and CDR2 are SEHNR and FQNEAQ (reference sequence). J lost 6 bases, V lost 4 bases, and 4 bases had no gene match. The CDR3: CASSSRQGGQPQHF. The CDR3 DNA reads TGTGCCAGCAGCTCCAGACAGGGGGGTCAGCCCCAGCATTTT.

The V gene is TRBV30, the J gene TRBJ1-3; TRBD1 agrees at 11 bases. This CDR3 comprises 16 residues. Per the germline V gene, CDR1 is GTSNPN and CDR2 is SVGIG (reference sequence). Losses at the gene ends were 3 bases for V and 4 bases for J; bases not matched to a gene: 8. For the CDR3, the DNA is TGTGCCTGGAGCACCGGGACAGGGGGAATCGGAAACACCATATATTTT. This gives the protein CAWSTGTGGIGNTIYF.

The CDR3 loop is CASSQGLANYEQYF. DNA of the CDR3: TGCGCCAGCAGCCAAGGACTAGCGAACTACGAGCAGTACTTC. The chain links TRBV4-1 to TRBJ2-7; 8 bases are shared with TRBD2. Trimming cost V 1 base and J 3 bases; bases outside gene matches: 2. Germline V gives CDR1 MGHRA, CDR2 YSYEKL. This CDR3 contains 14 residues.

J is TRBJ2-7 and V is TRBV29-1, with D unresolved. V dropped 4 bases and J dropped 1 base, with 14 bases sitting between them. Germline values: CDR1 SQVTM, CDR2 ANQGSEA. This CDR3 contains 14 residues. CDR3 sequence (DNA): TGCAGCGTTGTTTTGTTGGGCATTTCCTACGAGCAGTACTTC. It codes for CSVVLLGISYEQYF.

The chain has TRBV7-9 and TRBJ2-7; TRBD1 agrees at 10 bases. Germline trimming cut 3 bases from V and 7 bases from J; bases unmatched to any gene: 6. The length of the CDR3 is 14 residues. Germline values: CDR1 SEHNR, CDR2 FQNEAQ (reference sequence). The CDR3 DNA is TGTGCCAGCAGCTTCGGGACAGGGGTAAAAGAGCAGTACTTC. Translated: CASSFGTGVKEQYF.

The sample holds one count of this clone. Other DNA variants within this sample encode the same CDR3. The chain couples TRBV10-3 to TRBJ2-2, with TRBD1 matching over 11 bases. There are 15 residues in the CDR3. J gave up 4 bases and V 10 bases, and 8 bases lay outside the gene matches. Per the germline V gene, CDR1 is ENHRY and CDR2 is SYGVKD. DNA for the CDR3: TGTGCCACCCAAACGGGACAGGGGGGCACCGGGGAGCTGTTTTTT. Translated, it gives CATQTGQGGTGELFF.

The chain is built from TRBV27 and TRBJ1-5; D call uncertain. V lost 2 bases, J lost 0 bases, and 8 bases lay in between. Looked up from germline, CDR1 is MNHEY and CDR2 is SMNVEV (reference sequence). The CDR3 runs to 15 residues. CDR3 loop: CASSLQHLSNQPQHF. The CDR3 DNA is TGTGCCAGCAGTTTACAACATCTTAGCAATCAGCCCCAGCATTTT.

This clone has only a few counts. The rearrangement joins TRBV28 to TRBJ2-4, with 9 bases matching TRBD1. With 4 bases clipped from V and 0 bases from J, the junction kept 4 bases outside the gene matches. The CDR3 runs 16 residues. Germline loops: CDR1 MDHEN, CDR2 SYDVKM. The CDR3, as DNA: TGTGCCAGCAGTTCAGGACAGGGGAAAGCCAAAAACATTCAGTACTTC. This encodes CASSSGQGKAKNIQYF.

In this sample, this clone turned up once. The J gene is TRBJ1-6, the V gene TRBV2; D gene ambiguous. The V and J ends lost 5 bases and 3 bases respectively, with 8 bases between them. This CDR3 has 14 residues. CDR1 and CDR2 (germline): SNHLY, FYNNEI. For the CDR3, the DNA is TGTGCCAGCAGTTTGCAGGACTATAATTCACCCCTCCACTTT. Translation gives CASSLQDYNSPLHF.